This T cell receptor beta chain was captured in a study of CD8 T cells in Susac syndrome. Trimming shortened V by 2 bases and J by 4 bases, and 15 bases separated the two germline ends. The CDR3 is 16 residues long. From germline, CDR1 is MGHRA and CDR2 YSYEKL. Reverse transcription of roughly 0.5 to 1 ug RNA was carried out with random hexamers. Using its own MiXCR run on the immunoSEQ multiplex PCR reads, TCRdb lists one record per CDR3 protein. The sample records 200,000 or so distinct CDR3 sequences, roughly 96% being singletons. Material for sequencing was CD4+ T cells from PBMCs. The chain has TRBV4-1 and TRBJ2-1; D is unresolved. The sequence came from a human donor with multiple sclerosis. Here the CDR3 DNA reads TGCGCCAGCAGCCAATTGGCCGGAAGCAATTACAATGAGCAGTTCTTC. Protein: CASSQLAGSNYNEQFF.